The source of this TCR beta chain is a study of shared clonotypes between healthy human individuals. On the study more broadly: Each donor's CD8 memory used one plate, CD8 naive two, each CD4 subset three.

Study-wide findings and caveats: Clonotype sharing levels among donors were expected to vary with sequencing depth.

Notes on this clone: Its antigen remains unknown. Other DNA sequences in this specimen translate into the identical CDR3.

Generated by immunoSEQ multiplex PCR, the TCRdb table keeps only in-frame clones and is missing some. The sample records millions of clones, 90% to 95% being singletons. V was clipped by 5 bases and J by 2 bases; unmatched bases: 6. In germline, CDR1 is MNHEY, CDR2 SVGAGI. This CDR3 contains 14 residues. The sequence was obtained from a man aged 18 to 30 in good health. The sequencing sample was made of naive CD4+ T cells sorted from blood. Subset described: CD45RA+ positively selected. V usage is TRBV6-5 and J usage is TRBJ2-7; 7 bases are shared with TRBD2. The CDR3 DNA follows: TGTGCCAGCAGTCCGGGAGCGGGGACCTACGAGCAGTACTTC. Its protein is CASSPGAGTYEQYF.